In this sample, the clone carrying this TCR beta chain turned up many times. What it recognizes is unknown. This record belongs to a study of HIV-infected patients and healthy controls. Study-level findings and limits: In healthy controls, MAIT alpha CDR3s were common; in HIV+ repertoires, severely depleted. Healthy controls shared more CDR3 sequences between individuals than HIV-infected patients did.

CDR3 length: 16 residues. The germline V gene encodes CDR1 PRHDT and CDR2 FYEKMQ (reference sequence). The V and J ends lost 0 bases and 3 bases respectively, with 14 bases between them. No cell fractionation was done, so the repertoire covers all unsorted peripheral blood T cells. cDNA was made from about 480 ng RNA using alpha and beta constant primers. Using multiplexing indices, alpha and beta chain libraries were generated apart by chain-specific third strand synthesis. Priming off the SP2 site generated the second strand. TCRdb independently ran MiXCR on the 5' RACE reads; one entry per CDR3 protein. Of 9,500 to 13,000 distinct CDR3 sequences listed, around 4.9% are singletons.

This specimen was blood, taken before antiretroviral therapy. J is TRBJ1-1 and V is TRBV13; D may be TRBD1 (6 bases). This sequence originates from an adult with HIV infection. For the CDR3, the DNA is TGTGCCAGCAGCTTAGGGATGGGGGGCAGGTACACTGAAGCTTTCTTT. The encoded protein is CASSLGMGGRYTEAFF.